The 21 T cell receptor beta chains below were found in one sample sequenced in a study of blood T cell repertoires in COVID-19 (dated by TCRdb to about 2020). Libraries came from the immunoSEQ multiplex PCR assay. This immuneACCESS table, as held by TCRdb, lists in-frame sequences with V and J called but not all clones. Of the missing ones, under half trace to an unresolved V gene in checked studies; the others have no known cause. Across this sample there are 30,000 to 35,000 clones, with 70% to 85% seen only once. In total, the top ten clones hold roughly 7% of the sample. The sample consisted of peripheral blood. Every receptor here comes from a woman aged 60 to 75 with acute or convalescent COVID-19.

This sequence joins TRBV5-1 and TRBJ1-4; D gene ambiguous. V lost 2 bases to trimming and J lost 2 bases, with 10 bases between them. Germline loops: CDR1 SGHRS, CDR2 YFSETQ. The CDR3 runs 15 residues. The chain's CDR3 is CASSLQFGTNEKLFF. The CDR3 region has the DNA TGCGCCAGCAGCTTACAATTTGGTACTAATGAAAAACTGTTTTTT.

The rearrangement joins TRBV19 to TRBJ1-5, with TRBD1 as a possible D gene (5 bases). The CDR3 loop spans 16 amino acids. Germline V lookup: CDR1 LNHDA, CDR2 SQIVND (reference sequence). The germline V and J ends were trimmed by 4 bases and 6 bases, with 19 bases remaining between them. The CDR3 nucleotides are TGTGCCAGTAGTAAGATTCGACAGCTACTTACTCAGCCCCAGCATTTT. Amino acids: CASSKIRQLLTQPQHF.

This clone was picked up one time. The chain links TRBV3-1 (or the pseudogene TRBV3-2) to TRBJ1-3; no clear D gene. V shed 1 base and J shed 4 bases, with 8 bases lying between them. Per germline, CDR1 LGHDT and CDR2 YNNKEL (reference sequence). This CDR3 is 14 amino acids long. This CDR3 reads CASSQVGGGNTIYF. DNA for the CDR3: TGTGCCAGCAGCCAAGTTGGAGGAGGAAACACCATATATTTT.

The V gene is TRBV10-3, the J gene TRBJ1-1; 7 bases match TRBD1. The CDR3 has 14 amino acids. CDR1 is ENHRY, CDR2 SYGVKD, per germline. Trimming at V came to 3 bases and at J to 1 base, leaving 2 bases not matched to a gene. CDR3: CAISEGTANTEAFF. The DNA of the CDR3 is TGTGCCATCAGTGAAGGGACAGCGAACACTGAAGCTTTCTTT.

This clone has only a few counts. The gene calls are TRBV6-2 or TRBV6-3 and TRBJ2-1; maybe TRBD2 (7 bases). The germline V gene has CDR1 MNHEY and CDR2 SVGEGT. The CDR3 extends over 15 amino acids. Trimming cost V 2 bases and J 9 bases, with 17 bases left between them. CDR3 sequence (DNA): TGTGCCAGCAGTTACCTTGGAGGGGGGGCCATTGAGCAGTTCTTC. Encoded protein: CASSYLGGGAIEQFF.

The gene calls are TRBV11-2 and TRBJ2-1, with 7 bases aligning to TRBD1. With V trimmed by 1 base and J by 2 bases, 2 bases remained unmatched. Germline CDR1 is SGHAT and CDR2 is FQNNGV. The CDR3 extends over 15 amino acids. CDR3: CASSLGQGTYNEQFF. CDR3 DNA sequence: TGTGCCAGCAGCTTAGGACAGGGTACCTACAATGAGCAGTTCTTC.

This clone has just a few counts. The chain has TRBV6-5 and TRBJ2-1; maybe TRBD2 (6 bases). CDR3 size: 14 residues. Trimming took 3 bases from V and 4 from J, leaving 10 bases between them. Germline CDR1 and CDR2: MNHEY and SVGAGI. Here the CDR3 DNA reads TGTGCCAGCAGTTATTCGGGACTTTACAATGAGCAGTTCTTC. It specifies CASSYSGLYNEQFF.

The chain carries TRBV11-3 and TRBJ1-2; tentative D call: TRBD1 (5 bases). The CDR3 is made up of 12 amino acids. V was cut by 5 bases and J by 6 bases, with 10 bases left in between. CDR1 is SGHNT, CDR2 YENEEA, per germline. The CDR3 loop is CASSRSGNGYTF. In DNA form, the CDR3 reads TGTGCCAGCAGCCGATCAGGGAATGGCTACACCTTC.

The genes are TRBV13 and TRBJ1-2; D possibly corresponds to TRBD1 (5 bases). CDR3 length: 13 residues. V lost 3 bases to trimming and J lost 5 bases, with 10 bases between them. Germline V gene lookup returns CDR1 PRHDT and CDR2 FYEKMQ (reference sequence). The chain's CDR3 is CASSFKQAYGYTF. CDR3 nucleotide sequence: TGTGCCAGCAGCTTCAAACAGGCGTATGGCTACACCTTC.

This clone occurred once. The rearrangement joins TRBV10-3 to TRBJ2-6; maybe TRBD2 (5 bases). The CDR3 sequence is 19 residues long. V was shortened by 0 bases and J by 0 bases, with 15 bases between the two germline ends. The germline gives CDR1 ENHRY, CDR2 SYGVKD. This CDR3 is CAISESTGLGSSGANVLTF. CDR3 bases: TGTGCCATCAGTGAGTCCACGGGTTTAGGGAGCTCTGGGGCCAACGTCCTGACTTTC.

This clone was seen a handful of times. CDR3 nucleotide sequence: TGCGCCAGCAGCCCCGACAGTGCTAATGAAAAACTGTTTTTT. Translating it yields CASSPDSANEKLFF. The chain carries TRBV5-1 and TRBJ1-4; D is possibly TRBD1 (5 bases). With 4 bases removed from V and 3 bases from J, the gap between germline ends came to 10 bases. Germline V gene lookup returns CDR1 SGHRS and CDR2 YFSETQ. The CDR3 extends over 14 amino acids.

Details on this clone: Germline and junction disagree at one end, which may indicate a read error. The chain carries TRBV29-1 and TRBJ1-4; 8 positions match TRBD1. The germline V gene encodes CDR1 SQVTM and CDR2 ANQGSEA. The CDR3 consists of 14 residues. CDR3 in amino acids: CSVEGTGDNEKLFF. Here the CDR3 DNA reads TGCAGCGTGGAAGGGACAGGCGATAATGAAAAACTGTTTTTT.

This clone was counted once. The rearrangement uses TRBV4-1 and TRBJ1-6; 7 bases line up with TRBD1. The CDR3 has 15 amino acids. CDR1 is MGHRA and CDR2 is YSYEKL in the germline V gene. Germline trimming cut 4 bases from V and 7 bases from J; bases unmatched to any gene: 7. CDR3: CASSRDDRENSPLHF. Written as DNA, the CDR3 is TGCGCCAGCAGCCGCGACGACAGGGAGAATTCACCCCTCCACTTT.

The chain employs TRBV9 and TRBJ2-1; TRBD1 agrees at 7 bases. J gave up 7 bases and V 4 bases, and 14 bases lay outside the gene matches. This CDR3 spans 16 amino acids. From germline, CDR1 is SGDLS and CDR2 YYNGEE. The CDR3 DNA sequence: TGTGCCAGCAGCCCGCAAGGACCGGGACAGACAAATGAGCAGTTCTTC. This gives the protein CASSPQGPGQTNEQFF.

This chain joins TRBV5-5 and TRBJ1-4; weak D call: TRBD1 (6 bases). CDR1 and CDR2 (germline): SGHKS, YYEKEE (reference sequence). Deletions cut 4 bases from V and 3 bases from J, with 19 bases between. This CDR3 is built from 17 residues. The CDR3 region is CASSPQPTGTSNEKLFF. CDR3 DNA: TGTGCCAGCAGCCCTCAACCCACCGGGACATCTAATGAAAAACTGTTTTTT.

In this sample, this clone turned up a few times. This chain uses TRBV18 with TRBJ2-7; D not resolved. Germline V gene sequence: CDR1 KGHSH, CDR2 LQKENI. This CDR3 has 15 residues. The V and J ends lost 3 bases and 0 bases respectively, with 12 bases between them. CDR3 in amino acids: CASSPTGQSSYEQYF. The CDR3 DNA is TGTGCCAGCTCACCTACTGGGCAGAGCTCCTACGAGCAGTACTTC.

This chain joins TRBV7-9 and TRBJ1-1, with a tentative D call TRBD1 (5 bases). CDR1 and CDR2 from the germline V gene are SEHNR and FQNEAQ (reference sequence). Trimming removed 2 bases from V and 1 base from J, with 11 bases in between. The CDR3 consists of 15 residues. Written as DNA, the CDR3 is TGTGCCAGCAGCTTACAGGGATCTTCGAACACTGAAGCTTTCTTT. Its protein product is CASSLQGSSNTEAFF. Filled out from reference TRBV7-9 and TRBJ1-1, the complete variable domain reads DTGVSQNPRHKITKRGQNVTFRCDPISEHNRLYWYRQTLGQGPEFLTYFQNEAQLEKSRLLSDRFSAERPKGSFSTLEIQRTEQGDSAMYLCASSLQGSSNTEAFFGQGTRLTVV.

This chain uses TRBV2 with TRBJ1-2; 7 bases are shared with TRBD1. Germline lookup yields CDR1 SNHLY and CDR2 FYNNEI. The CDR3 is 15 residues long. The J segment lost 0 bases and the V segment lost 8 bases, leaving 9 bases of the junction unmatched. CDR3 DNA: TGTGCCAGCCGACCTCGAGGGGGCGCTAACTATGGCTACACCTTC. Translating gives CASRPRGGANYGYTF.

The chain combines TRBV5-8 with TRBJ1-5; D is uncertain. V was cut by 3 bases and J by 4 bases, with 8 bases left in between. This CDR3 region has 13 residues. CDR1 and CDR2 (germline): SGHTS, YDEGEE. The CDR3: CASSYAGNQPQHF. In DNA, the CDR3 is TGTGCCAGCAGCTACGCCGGTAATCAGCCCCAGCATTTT. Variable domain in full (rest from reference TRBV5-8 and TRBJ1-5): EAGVTQSPTHLIKTRGQQATLRCSPISGHTSVYWYQQALGLGLQFLLWYDEGEERNRGNFPPRFSGRQFPNYSSELNVNALELEDSALYLCASSYAGNQPQHFGDGTRLSIL.

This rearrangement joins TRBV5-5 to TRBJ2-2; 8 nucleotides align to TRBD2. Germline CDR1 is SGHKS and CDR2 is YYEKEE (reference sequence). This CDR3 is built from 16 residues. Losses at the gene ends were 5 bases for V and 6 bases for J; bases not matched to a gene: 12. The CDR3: CASRTNPGLDPGELFF. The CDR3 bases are TGTGCCAGCAGGACGAATCCGGGACTAGACCCCGGGGAGCTGTTTTTT.

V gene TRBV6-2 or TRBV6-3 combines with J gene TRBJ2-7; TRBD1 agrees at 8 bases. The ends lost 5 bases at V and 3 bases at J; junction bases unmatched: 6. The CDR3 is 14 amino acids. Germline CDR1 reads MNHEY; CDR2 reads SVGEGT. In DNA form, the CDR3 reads TGTGCCAGCAGTGGACAGGGATATCTCTACGAGCAGTACTTC. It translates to CASSGQGYLYEQYF.